This entry lists 13 T cell receptor beta chains sequenced from one sample in a study of OX40 agonist ivuxolimab in advanced cancers. Sequencing used immunoSEQ multiplex PCR; TCRdb keeps in-frame clones, though not all of them. Found here are some 50,000 clones, about 80% of them singletons; the top ten hold 6.5% to 9%. The source was CD4+ or CD8+ T cells sorted from blood, collected in a trial of the OX40 agonist ivuxolimab. All receptors derive from an adult with an advanced solid tumor such as melanoma, head and neck, liver or kidney cancer.

The chain uses TRBV7-9 and TRBJ1-1, with TRBD1 matching over 8 bases. The CDR3 runs to 16 residues. CDR1 is SEHNR, CDR2 FQNEAQ, per germline (reference sequence). V was clipped by 5 bases and J by 7 bases; unmatched bases: 15. The CDR3 DNA is TGTGCCAGCAGCAGCCCTACAGGGGGGTTGGCTTATGAAGCTTTCTTT. Encoded protein: CASSSPTGGLAYEAFF.

The V and J genes are TRBV18 and TRBJ2-1, with D possibly TRBD2 on 6 matching bases. Germline lookup yields CDR1 KGHSH and CDR2 LQKENI. V lost 1 base and J 3 bases, leaving 10 bases between the germline ends. The CDR3 length is 15 residues. The DNA of the CDR3 is TGTGCCAGCTCACCACTAGGCGGGAACTACAATGAGCAGTTCTTC. It translates to CASSPLGGNYNEQFF.

The rearrangement joins TRBV5-1 to TRBJ2-3; 7 positions match TRBD1. This CDR3 has 16 amino acids. Trimming removed 2 bases from V and 4 bases from J; junction bases left unmatched: 10. Germline V gene lookup returns CDR1 SGHRS and CDR2 YFSETQ. The CDR3, as DNA: TGCGCCAGCAGCTTTTACCAGGGGACAGAGGCAGATACGCAGTATTTT. This encodes CASSFYQGTEADTQYF.

The CDR3 DNA reads TGTGCCAGCAGCTTGGTAGGTTACGAGCAGTACTTC. This encodes CASSLVGYEQYF. V is TRBV5-5 and J is TRBJ2-7; no definite D call. Germline CDR1 reads SGHKS; CDR2 reads YYEKEE (reference sequence). Deletions cut 0 bases from V and 4 bases from J, with 5 bases between. This CDR3 region has 12 residues.

The chain combines TRBV6-7 with TRBJ1-5; possibly TRBD1 for D (5 bases). TRBV6-7 is annotated as an ORF whose role is uncertain. With 2 bases removed from V and 2 bases from J, the gap between germline ends came to 10 bases. CDR3 length: 15 residues. This CDR3 is CASSYGRAGNQPQHF. The DNA for the CDR3 is TGTGCCAGCAGTTACGGCAGGGCAGGCAATCAGCCCCAGCATTTT.

J is TRBJ2-7 and V is TRBV7-9; D uncertain. Trimming took 0 bases from V and 3 from J, leaving 15 bases between them. The CDR3 loop spans 16 amino acids. Per the germline V gene, CDR1 is SEHNR and CDR2 is FQNEAQ (reference sequence). The CDR3 protein is CASSLALVSPYYEQYF. Here the CDR3 DNA reads TGTGCCAGCAGCTTAGCTCTGGTCTCACCTTACTACGAGCAGTACTTC.

The chain uses TRBV7-9 and TRBJ1-1; possibly TRBD1 for D (5 bases). The CDR3 extends over 16 amino acids. The germline V and J ends were trimmed by 4 bases and 4 bases, with 19 bases remaining between them. Looked up from germline, CDR1 is SEHNR and CDR2 is FQNEAQ (reference sequence). CDR3 DNA: TGTGCCAGCAGCTCGGGACGTAGCGTCTTGGGCACTGAAGCTTTCTTT. Protein product: CASSSGRSVLGTEAFF. Variable domain in full (rest from reference TRBV7-9 and TRBJ1-1): DTGVSQNPRHKITKRGQNVTFRCDPISEHNRLYWYRQTLGQGPEFLTYFQNEAQLEKSRLLSDRFSAERPKGSFSTLEIQRTEQGDSAMYLCASSSGRSVLGTEAFFGQGTRLTVV.

DNA for the CDR3: TGTGCCAGCAGCGTAGACCCCCTCGACAATGAGCAGTTCTTC. Protein sequence: CASSVDPLDNEQFF. The rearrangement uses TRBV9 and TRBJ2-1; unclear D gene. CDR3 length: 14 amino acids. Trimming took 0 bases from V and 5 from J, leaving 9 bases between them. Germline CDR1 is SGDLS and CDR2 is YYNGEE.

Remarks on this clone: The same CDR3 is also encoded by other DNA sequences in this sample. The genes are TRBV7-9 and TRBJ1-1; D unresolved. Germline lookup yields CDR1 SEHNR and CDR2 FQNEAQ (reference sequence). The V end was cut by 5 bases, the J end by 4 bases, with 11 bases between. The CDR3 runs to 13 residues. The CDR3 spells CASSLAGVTEAFF. The CDR3 region has the DNA TGTGCCAGCAGCCTGGCTGGGGTCACTGAAGCTTTCTTT.

This sequence joins TRBV4-1 and TRBJ2-5; 8 bases fit TRBD2. V shed 1 base, J shed 2 bases, and the junction held 6 bases outside the gene matches. In germline, CDR1 is MGHRA, CDR2 YSYEKL. This CDR3 region has 16 residues. CDR3 DNA: TGCGCCAGCAGCCAAGGAGGCGGGGGGCCGCAAGAGACCCAGTACTTC. Protein sequence: CASSQGGGGPQETQYF.

CDR3 sequence reads: CASSKGSGASVDYGYTF. CDR3 nucleotide sequence: TGTGCCAGCAGTAAGGGCTCAGGGGCCTCGGTAGACTATGGCTACACCTTC. This chain connects TRBV5-4 to TRBJ1-2; a possible D gene is TRBD1 (6 bases). V was shortened by 5 bases and J by 3 bases, with 23 bases between the two germline ends. There are 17 residues in the CDR3. Germline values: CDR1 SGHNT, CDR2 YYREEE (reference sequence).

To note about this clone: Germline is not matched at one junction end, which may reflect a read error. The chain combines TRBV5-1 with TRBJ1-1; D gene ambiguous. This CDR3 is built from 15 residues. Germline loops: CDR1 SGHRS, CDR2 YFSETQ. CDR3 in amino acids: CASTLARLGNTEAFF. In nucleotides, the CDR3 is TGCGCCAGCACCTTGGCCCGGCTTGGGAACACTGAAGCTTTCTTT.

The chain uses TRBV12-5 and TRBJ2-3, with 9 bases that match TRBD1. V lost 6 bases, J lost 2 bases, and 6 bases stayed unmatched. The germline CDR1 and CDR2 sequences are LGHNT and FRNRAP. The CDR3 loop spans 15 amino acids. CDR3 residues: CASGLDRGYTDTQYF. The CDR3 DNA sequence: TGTGCTAGTGGATTAGACAGGGGGTACACAGATACGCAGTATTTT.